The clone carrying this T cell receptor beta chain was picked up many times. This sample was included in a study of human T cells and chemical hapten exposure. TCRdb re-called the RACE reads through MiXCR, storing one row per CDR3 protein. This sample has tens of thousands of distinct CDR3 sequences, with about 10% found just once. CDR3 size: 13 residues. Trimming took 8 bases from V and 4 from J, leaving 14 bases between them. The germline CDR1 and CDR2 sequences are MDHEN and SYDVKM. Time point here: patch test 2, 6 weeks after DPC sensitization. Regarding treatment: therapeutic diphenylcyclopropenone sensitization with weekly scalp DPC.

The chain joins TRBV28 to TRBJ1-2; D unclear. The sample here was whole blood, taken in connection with sensitization to the hapten diphenylcyclopropenone (DPC). The TCR originated in a woman under 40 with alopecia areata. Some clones in this sample may be carry-over from other donors' samples. The CDR3 bases are TGTGCCAGCCTCTACCGGGGAGGCTATGGCTACACCTTC. Its translation is CASLYRGGYGYTF.